The source of this T cell receptor beta chain is a study of T cell repertoires in cytomegalovirus infection. TCRdb called the reads again in MiXCR, with one record for every CDR3 protein. The sample records 90,000 to 120,000 distinct CDR3 sequences, less than 55% being singletons. As regards this clonotype: The antigen remains unidentified.

Specimen: CD8+ T cells from cultured PBMCs, collected from culture after CMV antigen stimulation. This TCR derives from a human donor in good health (CMV status not recorded). Some clones in this sample may be carry-over from other donors' samples.

The CDR3 loop is CASSEGITNYGYTF. For the CDR3, the DNA is TGTGCCAGCAGTGAAGGGATCACTAACTATGGCTACACCTTC. V and J are TRBV2 and TRBJ1-2; the D is unclear. Germline values: CDR1 SNHLY, CDR2 FYNNEI. This CDR3 spans 14 amino acids. The ends were cut back, 1 base at V and 0 bases at J, with 6 bases in the middle.